The 19 T cell receptor beta chains given below trace back to one sample, sequenced in a study of early T cells in non-severe SARS-CoV-2 infection. TCRdb reanalysed the 5' RACE reads using MiXCR and keeps one entry per CDR3 protein. The sample gives some 78,000 distinct CDR3 sequences, about 12% of which show up once; about 6.1% is in the top ten. Sequencing input: whole blood. These receptors were obtained from an adult who was a healthcare worker with PCR-confirmed SARS-CoV-2 infection or an uninfected control (not recorded which).

The chain couples TRBV27 to TRBJ2-6; D perhaps matches TRBD1 (7 bases). Per germline, CDR1 MNHEY and CDR2 SMNVEV (reference sequence). This CDR3 has 14 residues. Trimming cost V 10 bases and J 8 bases, with 18 bases left between them. CDR3 coding DNA: TGTGCCAACAGGGGACTGACGTTCCCCAACGTCCTGACTTTC. Encoded protein: CANRGLTFPNVLTF.

This clonotype was found a few times. This chain links TRBV20-1 with TRBJ2-5, with TRBD2 as a possible D gene (6 bases). Trimming took 6 bases from V and 7 from J, leaving 15 bases between them. Germline V gene lookup returns CDR1 DFQATT and CDR2 SNEGSKA (reference sequence). This CDR3 region has 12 residues. CDR3 region: CSAPMGGATQYF. Here the CDR3 DNA reads TGCAGTGCCCCTATGGGGGGAGCGACCCAGTACTTC.

This clonotype has a handful of counts. The CDR3 region has the DNA TGTGCCAGCAGTTTAATGGCGTACCAAGAGACCCAGTACTTC. The encoded protein is CASSLMAYQETQYF. The chain recombines TRBV12-3 or TRBV12-4 with TRBJ2-5, with unresolved D. Trimming removed 2 bases from V and 0 bases from J, with 7 bases in between. The CDR3 is 14 amino acids.

This clonotype was observed many times. This rearrangement joins TRBV7-2 to TRBJ2-1; possibly TRBD2 for D (5 bases). This CDR3 contains 16 residues. V was trimmed by 5 bases and J by 3 bases, leaving 17 bases between them. The germline V gene has CDR1 SGHTA and CDR2 FQGNSA. The CDR3 DNA follows: TGTGCCAGCAGCCCGCAACCTCTCGGACTCTACAATGAGCAGTTCTTC. It specifies CASSPQPLGLYNEQFF.

At least ten counts were recorded for this clonotype. This chain links TRBV5-4 with TRBJ2-7; D remains unclear. Germline V gene data show CDR1 as SGHNT and CDR2 as YYREEE (reference sequence). The CDR3 has 13 residues. Trimming cost V 5 bases and J 7 bases, with 16 bases left between them. The CDR3 region has the DNA TGTGCCAGCAGTCTTTCCCCCCAACGTGAGCAGTACTTC. Amino acids: CASSLSPQREQYF.

This clonotype was detected ten times or more. The rearrangement uses TRBV5-5 and TRBJ1-4; TRBD1 might be the D (6 bases). Germline V gene sequence: CDR1 SGHKS, CDR2 YYEKEE (reference sequence). CDR3 length: 14 residues. Trimming left V 2 bases short and J 8 bases short, with 13 bases between. DNA for the CDR3: TGTGCCAGCAGCTTCGCAGGGGCGGGGGAAAAACTGTTTTTT. Its translation: CASSFAGAGEKLFF.

Only a few counts were recorded for this clonotype. V gene TRBV20-1 combines with J gene TRBJ1-4, with a possible D match to TRBD1 (5 bases). V gave up 6 bases and J gave up 6 bases, with 14 bases separating them. This CDR3 contains 13 residues. Per germline, CDR1 DFQATT and CDR2 SNEGSKA (reference sequence). CDR3 protein: CSAPGGSDEKLFF. The DNA of the CDR3 is TGCAGTGCACCCGGGGGGTCGGATGAAAAACTGTTTTTT.

The chain is built from TRBV30 and TRBJ1-2; perhaps TRBD1 as D (5 bases). Germline V gene data show CDR1 as GTSNPN and CDR2 as SVGIG (reference sequence). CDR3 length: 12 amino acids. Trimming removed 0 bases at V and 8 bases at J, with 10 bases between. CDR3 sequence reads: CAWSVWGRGYTF. CDR3 nucleotides: TGTGCCTGGAGTGTATGGGGGAGAGGCTACACCTTC.

This sequence joins TRBV28 and TRBJ2-7; no clear D gene. The V end lost 8 bases, the J end lost 2 bases, and 10 bases lay between the germline ends. This CDR3 is 12 amino acids long. Germline V lookup: CDR1 MDHEN, CDR2 SYDVKM. CDR3 sequence: CASHGVPYEQYF. The CDR3 DNA reads TGTGCCAGCCATGGCGTACCCTACGAGCAGTACTTC.

DNA of the CDR3: TGTGCCAGCAGCCCAACCGACGGACAGGGGAGGTCCGAGCAGTACTTC. Translated, it gives CASSPTDGQGRSEQYF. The V and J genes are TRBV12-3 or TRBV12-4 and TRBJ2-7; 9 bases are a match to TRBD1. V was pared by 6 bases and J by 6 bases, with 15 bases of the junction left unmatched. This CDR3 has 16 amino acids.

This clonotype was detected only a few times. This chain links TRBV12-5 with TRBJ2-7; a possible D gene is TRBD2 (5 bases). Germline V lookup: CDR1 LGHNT, CDR2 FRNRAP. This CDR3 is built from 15 residues. V lost 5 bases and J 6 bases, leaving 20 bases between the germline ends. The CDR3 sequence: CASGPTWGDRGEQYF. CDR3 bases: TGTGCTAGTGGTCCCACGTGGGGAGACCGCGGCGAGCAGTACTTC.

The chain couples TRBV19 to TRBJ1-5, with D possibly matching TRBD1 (5 bases). V was trimmed by 9 bases and J by 2 bases, leaving 11 bases between them. Germline V CDR1 and CDR2: LNHDA, SQIVND (reference sequence). This CDR3 has 13 residues. In DNA, the CDR3 is TGTGCCAGCCTTGACAGAGGCAATCAGCCCCAGCATTTT. Amino acid sequence: CASLDRGNQPQHF.

Note on this clonotype: A much larger clone sits a single nucleotide away, making a read error possible. V usage is TRBV18 and J usage is TRBJ2-7; D gene uncertain. CDR1 is KGHSH, CDR2 LQKENI, per germline. CDR3 length equals 15 residues. V lost 2 bases to trimming and J lost 4 bases, with 15 bases between them. DNA for the CDR3: TGTGCCAGCTCACCAAGCCAGTTCCCGTTGTACGAGCAGTACTTC. It codes for CASSPSQFPLYEQYF.

The chain links TRBV18 to TRBJ2-1; 10 bases align to TRBD1. Germline V gene lookup returns CDR1 KGHSH and CDR2 LQKENI. Unmatched junction bases numbered 5, after V lost 3 bases and J lost 6 bases. The CDR3 extends over 15 amino acids. Here the CDR3 reads CASSPNRDRGNEQFF. The CDR3 DNA follows: TGTGCCAGCTCACCGAACCGGGACAGGGGCAATGAGCAGTTCTTC.

The chain combines TRBV4-1 with TRBJ2-3, with D perhaps TRBD2 (5 bases). The CDR3 runs to 14 residues. Trimming stripped 1 base from V and 9 bases from J, with 14 bases between. The germline V gene has CDR1 MGHRA and CDR2 YSYEKL. CDR3 amino acids: CASSQGPPEGTQYF. Written as DNA, the CDR3 is TGCGCCAGCAGCCAAGGCCCCCCCGAGGGCACGCAGTATTTT.

This clonotype is categorized as medium-sized. This chain joins TRBV3-1 and TRBJ2-7; 7 bases are a match to TRBD1. V gave up 4 bases and J gave up 7 bases; unmatched junction bases: 4. The germline CDR1 and CDR2 sequences are LGHDT and YNNKEL (reference sequence). This CDR3 region has 12 residues. In DNA form, the CDR3 reads TGTGCCAGCAGCCGAGGGGGCGGAGAGCAGTACTTC. Translating gives CASSRGGGEQYF.

This clonotype was found many times. This CDR3 reads CSARVISGGANEQFF. For the CDR3, the DNA is TGCAGTGCTAGAGTTATTAGCGGGGGGGCCAATGAGCAGTTCTTC. This chain joins TRBV20-1 and TRBJ2-1; TRBD2 matches 11 bases. This CDR3 region has 15 residues. The germline V gene has CDR1 DFQATT and CDR2 SNEGSKA (reference sequence). V lost 1 base to trimming and J lost 6 bases; unmatched junction nucleotides: 5.

This clonotype was detected ten times or more. CDR3: CSVEDLERGMSDNEQFF. In nucleotides, the CDR3 is TGCAGCGTTGAAGATCTGGAGCGGGGGATGTCCGACAATGAGCAGTTCTTC. This sequence joins TRBV29-1 and TRBJ2-1; 8 bases fit TRBD2. The germline V gene encodes CDR1 SQVTM and CDR2 ANQGSEA. The length of the CDR3 is 17 residues. Trimming took 0 bases from V and 5 from J; bases not matched to a gene: 12.

This clonotype came up many times. The gene calls are TRBV12-3 or TRBV12-4 and TRBJ1-3; 9 nucleotides agree with TRBD1. V lost 6 bases, J lost 0 bases, and 6 bases stayed unmatched. This CDR3 has 16 amino acids. For the CDR3, the DNA is TGTGCCAGCAGATCCCCGACAGGGGGCTCTGGAAACACCATATATTTT. It is translated as CASRSPTGGSGNTIYF.